The rows below give T cell receptor beta chains drawn from one sample of a study of regulatory T cells in long-lasting Graves disease. TCRdb reprocessed the multiplex PCR reads with MiXCR, giving one entry per CDR3 protein. The sample lists roughly 700,000 distinct CDR3 sequences, around 30% occurring once. Sequencing was performed on peripheral blood mononuclear cells (PBMCs), taken when the disease was refractory, from a patient treated with antithyroid drugs. These TCRs come from a female donor with Graves disease. The CDR3 runs from the conserved cysteine through the conserved F or W. Fields, in order: V gene, clone size, D gene, J gene, CDR3 length, CDR3 protein, CDR3 DNA. A D gene is named only where the DNA matches it firmly. Only part of the rows carry a size: once, few, many, or a class if the clone is expanded.

V gene: TRBV9
clone size: few
D gene: NA
J gene: TRBJ1-1
CDR3 length: 15
CDR3 protein: CASSVDPGQNTEAFF
CDR3 DNA: TGTGCCAGCAGCGTAGACCCCGGACAGAACACTGAAGCTTTCTTT

V gene: TRBV10-3
clone size: NA
D gene: NA
J gene: TRBJ1-1
CDR3 length: 13
CDR3 protein: CAIHSTLNTEAFF
CDR3 DNA: TGTGCCATTCATAGCACACTGAACACTGAAGCTTTCTTT

V gene: TRBV28
clone size: many
D gene: TRBD1
J gene: TRBJ1-2
CDR3 length: 14
CDR3 protein: CASKLVDRGPGYTF
CDR3 DNA: TGTGCCAGCAAACTCGTGGACAGGGGGCCTGGCTACACCTTC

V gene: TRBV28
clone size: NA
D gene: NA
J gene: TRBJ2-1
CDR3 length: 14
CDR3 protein: CASSPRGAGNEQFF
CDR3 DNA: TGTGCCAGCAGCCCCCGGGGGGCTGGAAATGAGCAGTTCTTC

V gene: TRBV6-5
clone size: NA
D gene: NA
J gene: TRBJ1-2
CDR3 length: 15
CDR3 protein: CASSYSGLQGIGYTF
CDR3 DNA: TGTGCCAGCAGTTACTCTGGGCTCCAGGGAATTGGCTACACCTTC

V gene: TRBV7-9
clone size: NA
D gene: NA
J gene: TRBJ1-3
CDR3 length: 14
CDR3 protein: CASSRGVAGNTIYF
CDR3 DNA: TGTGCCAGCAGCCGGGGGGTCGCTGGAAACACCATATATTTT

V gene: TRBV28
clone size: NA
D gene: NA
J gene: TRBJ2-2
CDR3 length: 12
CDR3 protein: CASSAPRRALFF
CDR3 DNA: TGTGCCAGCAGTGCCCCTCGTCGGGCGCTGTTTTTT

V gene: TRBV19
clone size: few
D gene: NA
J gene: TRBJ1-2
CDR3 length: 14
CDR3 protein: CASSEEWGTGGYTF
CDR3 DNA: TGTGCCAGTAGTGAGGAGTGGGGAACGGGCGGCTACACCTTC

V gene: TRBV6-5
clone size: once
D gene: TRBD1
J gene: TRBJ1-1
CDR3 length: 16
CDR3 protein: CASSYRTGTGNTEAFF
CDR3 DNA: TGTGCCAGCAGTTACCGGACCGGGACAGGGAACACTGAAGCTTTCTTT

V gene: TRBV6-2/TRBV6-3
clone size: NA
D gene: NA
J gene: TRBJ1-5
CDR3 length: 15
CDR3 protein: CASSWGRRPYQPQHF
CDR3 DNA: TGTGCCAGCAGTTGGGGGCGGCGGCCATACCAGCCCCAGCATTTT

V gene: TRBV2
clone size: NA
D gene: NA
J gene: TRBJ1-1
CDR3 length: 14
CDR3 protein: CASRGPGRNTEAFF
CDR3 DNA: TGTGCCAGCAGGGGCCCCGGCAGAAACACTGAAGCTTTCTTT

V gene: TRBV12-3/TRBV12-4
clone size: few
D gene: NA
J gene: TRBJ2-2
CDR3 length: 13
CDR3 protein: CVAGWINTGELFF
CDR3 DNA: TGTGTCGCGGGGTGGATCAACACCGGGGAGCTGTTTTTT

V gene: TRBV20-1
clone size: NA
D gene: NA
J gene: TRBJ1-2
CDR3 length: 11
CDR3 protein: CSARTGLGYTF
CDR3 DNA: TGCAGTGCTAGGACCGGCCTCGGCTACACCTTC

V gene: TRBV6-2/TRBV6-3
clone size: few
D gene: TRBD1
J gene: TRBJ1-1
CDR3 length: 16
CDR3 protein: CASRNAGQRLNTEAFF
CDR3 DNA: TGTGCCAGCAGAAACGCGGGACAGCGGCTGAACACTGAAGCTTTCTTT

V gene: TRBV12-3/TRBV12-4
clone size: NA
D gene: TRBD1
J gene: TRBJ1-4
CDR3 length: 16
CDR3 protein: CASSLELDRDNEKLFF
CDR3 DNA: TGTGCCAGCAGTTTAGAACTCGACAGGGATAATGAAAAACTGTTTTTT

V gene: TRBV12-5
clone size: NA
D gene: TRBD1
J gene: TRBJ2-7
CDR3 length: 13
CDR3 protein: CASGNRGSYEQYF
CDR3 DNA: TGTGCTAGTGGAAACAGGGGTTCCTACGAGCAGTACTTC

V gene: TRBV19
clone size: few
D gene: NA
J gene: TRBJ1-1
CDR3 length: 14
CDR3 protein: CASRHLEGIRRAFF
CDR3 DNA: TGTGCCAGTAGACATTTAGAAGGGATCCGGCGAGCTTTCTTT

V gene: TRBV24-1
clone size: NA
D gene: NA
J gene: TRBJ2-2
CDR3 length: 20
CDR3 protein: CATSDSLRTSSPQHTGELFF
CDR3 DNA: TGTGCCACCAGTGATTCACTCAGGACTTCAAGCCCCCAACACACCGGGGAGCTGTTTTTT